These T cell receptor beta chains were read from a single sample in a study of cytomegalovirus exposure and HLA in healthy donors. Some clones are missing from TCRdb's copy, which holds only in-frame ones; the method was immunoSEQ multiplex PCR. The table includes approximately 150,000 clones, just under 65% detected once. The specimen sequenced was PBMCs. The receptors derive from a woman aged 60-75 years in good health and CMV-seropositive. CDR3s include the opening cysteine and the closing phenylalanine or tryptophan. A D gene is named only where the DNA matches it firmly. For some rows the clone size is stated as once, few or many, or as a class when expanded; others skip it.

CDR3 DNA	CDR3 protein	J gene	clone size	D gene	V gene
TGCGCCAGCAGCCAGGAATCCGGCTCCTACAATGAGCAGTTCTTC	CASSQESGSYNEQFF	TRBJ2-1	-	-	TRBV5-1
TGTGCCAGCAGCTTCCCAGTAGCGGGAGGACCTCTAGATGAGCAGTTCTTC	CASSFPVAGGPLDEQFF	TRBJ2-1	-	TRBD2	TRBV7-2
TGCGCCAGCAGCCCCTCCGGGGGGAACACCGGGGAGCTGTTTTTT	CASSPSGGNTGELFF	TRBJ2-2	-	-	TRBV4-1
TGCAGCGCGAAGTCGGCGGGAGTGGAGACCCAGTACTTC	CSAKSAGVETQYF	TRBJ2-5	-	TRBD2	TRBV29-1
TGTGCCAGCAGCTTAGCAGCGGAGCTGTTTTTT	CASSLAAELFF	TRBJ2-2	few	-	TRBV7-8
TGTGCCAGCAGCGTAGGCCAGGATCATCAGCCCCAGCATTTT	CASSVGQDHQPQHF	TRBJ1-5	few	-	TRBV9
TGTGCCAGCAGCATAGCCTGGGACACCTCGAACACTGAAGCTTTCTTT	CASSIAWDTSNTEAFF	TRBJ1-1	-	-	TRBV11-1
TGTGCTAGTGGTTTGGTACGGGGGGCAGGGATCCAAGAGACCCAGTACTTC	CASGLVRGAGIQETQYF	TRBJ2-5	few	-	TRBV12-5
TGTGCCAGTAGTATACTCCAGGGGAACACTGAAGCTTTCTTT	CASSILQGNTEAFF	TRBJ1-1	-	-	TRBV19
TGTGCCTGGAGTACTATGCGGAAGGAGCAGTTCTTC	CAWSTMRKEQFF	TRBJ2-1	-	-	TRBV30
TGTGCCAGCAGTTTGCACGAGGAAGGCTATGGCTACACCTTC	CASSLHEEGYGYTF	TRBJ1-2	once	-	TRBV28
TGTGCCAGCAGTTTATCGTACGCCCTCGATCGGACTGCCACCTACGAGCAGTACTTC	CASSLSYALDRTATYEQYF	TRBJ2-7	once	-	TRBV27
TGTGCCAGCAGCCCGGACAGGGCCGGTCAGCCCCAGCATTTT	CASSPDRAGQPQHF	TRBJ1-5	-	TRBD1	TRBV28
TGTGCCAGCAGCTTAATGCCCACTAGCGGGAGAGGGTATGAGCAGTTCTTC	CASSLMPTSGRGYEQFF	TRBJ2-1	-	TRBD2	TRBV7-3
TGTGCCAGCTCACTGCCGCAGCAACGGGGCGGGGAGCTGTTTTTT	CASSLPQQRGGELFF	TRBJ2-2	once	-	TRBV18
TGTGCCAGCAGTTTATTGTCAGGGGGCATCTACAATGAGCAGTTCTTC	CASSLLSGGIYNEQFF	TRBJ2-1	-	TRBD1	TRBV28
TGTGCCAGCGCCCGGACTAGCGGGAGATCAAATACGCAGTATTTT	CASARTSGRSNTQYF	TRBJ2-3	-	TRBD2	TRBV7-6
TGTGCCAGCTCACCGAGGGACAGGGGAAGACACGAGCAGTACTTC	CASSPRDRGRHEQYF	TRBJ2-7	-	TRBD1	TRBV18
TGTGCCAGCAGCCCGACTAGCGGGAGTGCATACAATGAGCAGTTCTTC	CASSPTSGSAYNEQFF	TRBJ2-1	few	TRBD2	TRBV7-6
TGTGCCAGCAGCCAAGCCCCCCCGGGACTAGCGGGAGATCATACGCAGTATTTT	CASSQAPPGLAGDHTQYF	TRBJ2-3	-	TRBD2	TRBV14
TGCGCCAGCAGCCAAGGATATGAAGGGAGCTACGAGCAGTACTTC	CASSQGYEGSYEQYF	TRBJ2-7	-	-	TRBV4-3